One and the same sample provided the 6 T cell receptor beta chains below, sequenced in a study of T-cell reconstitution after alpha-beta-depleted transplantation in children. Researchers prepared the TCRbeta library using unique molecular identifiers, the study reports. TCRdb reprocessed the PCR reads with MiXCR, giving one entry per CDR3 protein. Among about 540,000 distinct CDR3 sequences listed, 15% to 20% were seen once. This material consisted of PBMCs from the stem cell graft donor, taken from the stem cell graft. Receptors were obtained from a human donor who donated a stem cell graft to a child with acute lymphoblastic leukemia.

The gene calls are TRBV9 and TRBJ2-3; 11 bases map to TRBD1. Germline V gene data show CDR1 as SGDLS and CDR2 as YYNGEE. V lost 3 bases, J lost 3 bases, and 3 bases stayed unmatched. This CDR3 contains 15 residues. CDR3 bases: TGTGCCAGCAGCGGAGGACAGGGGGCAACAGATACGCAGTATTTT. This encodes CASSGGQGATDTQYF.

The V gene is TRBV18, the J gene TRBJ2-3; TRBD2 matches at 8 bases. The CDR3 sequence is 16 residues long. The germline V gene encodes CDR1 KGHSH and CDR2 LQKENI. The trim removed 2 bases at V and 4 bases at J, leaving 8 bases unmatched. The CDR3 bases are TGTGCCAGCTCACCATCGGCGGGGGGAGGGCCAGATACGCAGTATTTT. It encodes CASSPSAGGGPDTQYF.

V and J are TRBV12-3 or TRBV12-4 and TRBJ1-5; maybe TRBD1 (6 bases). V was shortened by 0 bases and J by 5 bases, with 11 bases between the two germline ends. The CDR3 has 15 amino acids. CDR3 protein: CASSLASGGHQPQHF. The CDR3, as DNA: TGTGCCAGCAGTTTAGCCTCGGGGGGCCATCAGCCCCAGCATTTT.

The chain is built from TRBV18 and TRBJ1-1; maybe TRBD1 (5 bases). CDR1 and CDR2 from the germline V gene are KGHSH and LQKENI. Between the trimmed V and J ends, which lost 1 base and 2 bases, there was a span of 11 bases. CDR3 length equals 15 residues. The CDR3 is CASSPRGTANTEAFF. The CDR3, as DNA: TGTGCCAGCTCACCACGCGGGACGGCTAACACTGAAGCTTTCTTT.

CDR3 sequence: CASSTYALSYNEQFF. For the CDR3, the DNA is TGTGCCAGCAGCACTTACGCACTAAGTTACAATGAGCAGTTCTTC. The chain employs TRBV9 and TRBJ2-1, with D unclear. CDR1 and CDR2 from the germline V gene are SGDLS and YYNGEE. Trimming removed 4 bases at V and 4 bases at J, with 15 bases between. This CDR3 has 15 amino acids.

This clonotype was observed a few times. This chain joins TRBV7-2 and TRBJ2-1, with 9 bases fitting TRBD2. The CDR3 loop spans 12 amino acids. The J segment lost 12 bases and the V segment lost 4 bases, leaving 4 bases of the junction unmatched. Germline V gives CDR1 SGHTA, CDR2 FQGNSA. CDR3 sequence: CASSSRAGGQFF. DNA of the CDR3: TGTGCCAGCAGCTCCCGAGCGGGAGGGCAGTTCTTC. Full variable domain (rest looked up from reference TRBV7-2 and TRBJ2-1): GAGVSQSPSNKVTEKGKDVELRCDPISGHTALYWYRQSLGQGLEFLIYFQGNSAPDKSGLPSDRFSAERTGGSVSTLTIQRTQQEDSAVYLCASSSRAGGQFFGPGTRLTVL.